The text below deals with one TCR beta chain. Its antigen target is currently unknown. Base qualities were left out, and no much larger clone turns up one base away. This entry is derived from a study of cytomegalovirus exposure and HLA in healthy donors (dated by TCRdb to about 2017). For the wider study: According to an earlier analysis of a few hundred of the donors, about 179 million T cells yielded over 90 million unique TCR beta sequences and roughly 280 Gb of sequence data. Genome-wide SNP genotypes for about 65% of the roughly 700 donors were used in a later genetic analysis, which treated that subset as a discovery cohort. The study used immunosequencing to profile the T cell repertoires of 666 subjects and linked those repertoires to cytomegalovirus serostatus. To decide whether each TCR beta V gene segment behaved as functional or pseudogenic, an earlier analysis of 587 of the donors relied on high-throughput TCR beta sequencing. Several DR-DQ haplotypes were handled as single units for association and clustering, since linkage in the cohort was strong. Every repertoire in the discovery cohort had been generated on one and the same sequencing platform. Typing coverage varied by locus: 629-630 donors for A, B, C, DRB1 and DQB1; more than 500 for DQA1; about 590 for DPA1; approximately 450 for DPB1. Both class I and class II loci were covered by HLA typing, at four-digit resolution. The study combined high-throughput TCR immunosequencing, statistical association of individual TCRs with disease status, and machine learning to predict cytomegalovirus infection status. In a later analysis, previously published TCR beta repertoires from about 670 donors were re-analyzed and high-resolution HLA genotyping was added so that TCR occurrence patterns could be studied. Among the approximately 430 genotyped donors, about 85% belonged to the genetic ancestry cluster associated with self-reported Caucasian donors. In addition to the first cohort of 650 to 750 subjects, a separate validation cohort of 130 or so different subjects was used. Around 330 gigabases of sequencing data and around 80 million unique TCR sequences made up an early release that covered approximately 700 HLA-typed donors. The study was designed to test whether signatures of past pathogen exposure could be identified by cataloging public T cell receptors. Alongside the repertoire data, information on donor age, sex, ethnicity and CMV serostatus was compiled. Rather than using new phenotypic data, the later analysis identified candidate immune exposures from TCR beta sequences and from how often those sequences occurred across donors. On average, around 240,000 unique TCR beta nucleotide sequences were sequenced per donor among a few hundred genotyped donors of the cohort, with about 19% of those sequences being non-productive.

Summary of the overall study and its limitations: A further reported finding was that TCR beta sequences accurately predicted the HLA-A and HLA-B alleles for most subjects in the first cohort. Sequencing depth was assumed to be roughly uniform across donors in the presence/absence analyses, though that assumption may not hold. A later genetic analysis reported fewer N-insertions in productive TCRs among donors in an Asian-associated ancestry cluster than the roughly 650-donor mean. Some IMGT-functional V segments, including TRBV6-2 and TRBV6-3, could not be told apart with the 87-base-pair reads, so those segments were excluded. Three of the identified cytomegalovirus-associated TCR beta chains were confirmed in vitro to be specific for cytomegalovirus antigens. The study gave a list of more than 150 TCR beta chains associated with cytomegalovirus. A cluster of highly shared sequence variants was judged likely to be a technical artifact of the sequencing pipeline. Because counts were too low, about 18 rarely observed V segments, including chromosome 9 orphons, were excluded from the earlier analysis of several hundred of the donors. Several of the top co-occurrence clusters appeared to be linked to parvovirus B19, influenza, CMV and Epstein-Barr virus, according to a later analysis. Correlated functional status among segregating V segments might be attributable to linkage disequilibrium, but an unknown experimental factor could not be ruled out. Cytomegalovirus status was reported to be diagnosed by the classifier with high specificity and sensitivity in both the original and validation cohorts. Because HLA typing was unavailable for some donors at each locus, only the typed subset was used in association tests. The cohort was sequenced for TCR beta chains only, and without alpha or paired-chain data the features that could be detected were limited. Specific HLA alleles were associated with around 18,000 TCR beta sequences at a false discovery rate of 0.05 in a later analysis. Most TCR sequences were observed very rarely across donors, whereas some public TCRs were present in many individuals. According to the authors, the approach could potentially be generalized to other disease states and immunological phenotypes. CMV serostatus was the only immune exposure information available for the cohort. Assigning TCR associations to individual alleles was difficult when HLA alleles, especially DR and DQ, strongly co-occurred. A later genetic analysis associated a missense DCLRE1C variant with V-gene and J-gene trimming of TCR beta chains, and an independent cohort replicated the association. In a later analysis, HLA-associated TCR beta chains were found to be more clonally expanded and to have lower generation probabilities than equally common non-associated chains. A later analysis found that most CMV-associated TCR beta chains appeared HLA-restricted, with HLA associations seemingly driven largely by CMV exposure. According to a later analysis, TCR association rates differed among HLA loci, with DRB1 alleles showing the most associated TCRs and HLA-C alleles showing the fewest. In an earlier analysis of some 500 of the donors, most TCR beta V segments were observed in productive rearrangements about 87% or about 30% of the time, broadly matching IMGT annotations.

Receptor amplification or capture employed the immunoSEQ multiplex PCR assay. For the multiplex PCR, a mixture combining 60 forward primers for TCR Vbeta segments and 13 reverse primers for TCR Jbeta segments was used. The CDR3 region of rearranged TCR beta genes was amplified from genomic DNA by a multiplex PCR assay. The Illumina HiSeq System was used to sequence the amplified TCR beta libraries as 87-base-pair reads. In the original analysis: Across the 500 to 700 repertoires, a later analysis counted around 80 million unique TCR beta chains, 8.5 million to 12 million of which were shared by at least two donors. Raw reads were error-corrected and collapsed into unique sequences with a nearest-neighbor algorithm that merged closely related sequences to remove PCR and sequencing errors. CDR3 sequences were aligned to IMGT reference sequences to assign V, D and J gene segments. Each retained sequence needed at least a six-nucleotide match to both a V gene segment and a J gene segment. A rearrangement counted as productive if the CDR3 had no stop codons and remained in frame with V and J, and every other rearrangement counted as non-productive. Following IMGT convention, CDR3 was defined as the stretch from the second conserved V-encoded cysteine up to the conserved J-encoded phenylalanine. The earlier analysis of 500 to 600 of the donors excluded sequences that lacked an unambiguous match to a single V gene segment. An earlier analysis of approximately 590 of the donors classified V segments as functional when productive rearrangements were above 56.7% and as segregating when the standard deviation between donors was above 5%. A statistical classification framework was developed to diagnose cytomegalovirus status using the catalog of TCR beta chain sequences. In a later analysis, TCR nucleotide sequences were compared against IMGT/GENE-DB human TR gene sequences so that V and J genes could be assigned. The TCRdist pipeline was used in a later analysis to assign CDR3 sequences and most-parsimonious VDJ recombination scenarios. In a later analysis, every TCR beta chain was defined by the combination of its CDR3 amino acid sequence and its V-gene family, and reads without a unique V-gene family were dropped. A later analysis removed 550 to 650 highly shared, low-generation-probability nucleotide sequences to deal with suspected cross-contamination and a sequencing artifact. In a later analysis, a clonal expansion index was calculated for each public chain from normalized within-repertoire ranks of inferred template counts. In a later analysis, generation probabilities were computed using a VDJ recombination model fitted to out-of-frame rearrangements, and the results were checked against IGoR. Hypergeometric tests were used in a later analysis to score TCR-TCR, TCR-HLA and TCR-CMV co-occurrence, with a repertoire-size bias correction applied to the TCR pairs. False discovery rates were estimated in a later analysis by permuting HLA or CMV assignments 20 times. In a later analysis, co-occurring TCRs were grouped using DBSCAN, and TCRdist sequence similarity was added for clustering within HLA-allele-positive subsets. For co-occurrence clustering, repertoires with fewer than 30,000 or more than 120,000 public chains were excluded, along with roughly 5 repertoires with anomalous nucleotide sharing. The source is immuneACCESS, and TCRdb retained only in-frame sequences with V and J called. Part of the clones is not carried over; for the studies checked, unresolved V genes explain less than half of this, and the remainder is unexplained. The DNA gave D and trimming, while V, J and clone size come from that table. Across this sample there are some 130,000 clones, with 80% seen only once. The top ten constitute over 2% of the sample.

The CDR3 numbers 14 residues from cysteine through phenylalanine. The CDR3 DNA has 42 bases and is translated from base 1. V loses 2 bases of germline sequence and J loses 3 bases, and the interval between the two ends is 10 bases. The germline V gene provides CDR1 SGHAT and CDR2 FQNNGV. The cohort consisted of more than 650 healthy bone marrow donors. At the time of sampling, all cohort members were nominally healthy, though unrecorded immune exposures were likely present. The donor tested CMV seronegative and was one of the 352 seronegative cohort members. Each donor provided a peripheral blood sample, and peripheral blood mononuclear cells were used for TCR beta sequencing. Genomic DNA extraction from the blood cell samples was performed with the Qiagen DNeasy Blood Extraction Kit.

The rearrangement combines TRBV11-2 with TRBJ2-5; no D gene can be assigned with confidence. This sequence originates from a young man in good health and CMV-seronegative. Sequencing input: PBMCs. DNA sequence: TGTGCCAGCAGCTTAACCCCAGAAAAAGAGACCCAGTACTTC. Protein translation: CASSLTPEKETQYF.